The clone carrying this T cell receptor (beta chain) was found a few times. Its antigen is not known. The CDR3 covers 14 residues. Trimming took 2 bases from V and 4 from J; bases not matched to a gene: 5. Germline lookup yields CDR1 DFQATT and CDR2 SNEGSKA (reference sequence). This specimen belongs to a study of read filtering for tumor transcriptome and immune sequencing. For the study at large: The cohort had some 17 men and roughly 13 women aged about 45 to 80, mean roughly 71 years. Whole-transcriptome libraries were prepared after DNase treatment.

This library used 300 to 450 ng RNA and molecular barcoded adaptors spanning alpha/delta and beta/gamma chains. TCRdb redid the calling of the reads with MiXCR, one entry per CDR3 protein. The profile shows 48,000 or so distinct CDR3 sequences, roughly 19% of them singletons. Findings and caveats of the study: Compared with RNA-seq, IR-seq gave much higher clonotype depth and reliability. Approximately 82% of IR-seq clonotypes had one read, totaling about 3.5% of reads; RNA-seq: approximately 75% and 45%.

The source of this sequence is a donor at least 40 years old with multiple myeloma. This chain links TRBV20-1 with TRBJ2-3; TRBD2 agrees at 8 bases. The sequenced sample was a population of CD138-negative cells sorted from bone marrow. The CDR3 region has the DNA TGCAGTGCTAGACTCGTGGGACTAGCAGATACGCAGTATTTT. Protein sequence: CSARLVGLADTQYF.